This T cell receptor (beta chain) comes out of a study of T cell responses to AZD1222 COVID-19 vaccine. For the study at large: Analyses pooled second doses at about 4 or about 12 weeks. Study findings and constraints: Repertoire collection took place solely once the T cell response had peaked.

Only in-frame clones appear in the TCRdb table, and some are missing; sequencing was by immunoSEQ multiplex PCR. The sample lists some 96,000 clones; roughly 90% were seen once. For this clone: Antigen specificity is unknown.

Germline-derived CDR1 and CDR2 are SEHNR and FQNEAQ (reference sequence). The CDR3 is made up of 16 amino acids. V lost 1 base and J 5 bases, leaving 16 bases between the germline ends. The sequence was obtained from an adult in good health. Here the sequenced sample was peripheral blood, taken on day 0 of AZD1222 vaccination. The genes are TRBV7-9 and TRBJ2-3; TRBD1 or TRBD2 may be the D gene (5 bases each). The CDR3 DNA reads TGTGCCAGCAGCTTAGATCGGGGAGCGACAGTAGATACGCAGTATTTT. Protein product: CASSLDRGATVDTQYF.